These 20 T cell receptor beta chains originate from one sample sequenced in a study of technical replicates of blood from a few donors. Here immunoSEQ multiplex PCR was the method, and the copy in TCRdb shows in-frame clones only, minus some. The data contain roughly 70,000 clones, 91% of them singletons. Specimen: PBMCs. The receptor source for this set is a human donor in good health. Some clones in this sample may be carry-over from other donors' samples.

The chain recombines TRBV6-5 with TRBJ2-2; 7 bases line up with TRBD1. Germline V CDR1 and CDR2: MNHEY, SVGAGI. With V trimmed by 6 bases and J by 5 bases, 6 bases remained unmatched. This CDR3 comprises 14 residues. The CDR3, as DNA: TGTGCCAGCAGCTTTAACAGGGGAACCGGGGAGCTGTTTTTT. Translating gives CASSFNRGTGELFF.

The V call is TRBV7-2, the J call TRBJ2-5; D uncertain. This CDR3 has 14 residues. Between the trimmed V and J ends, which lost 5 bases and 5 bases, there was a span of 15 bases. Germline V CDR1 and CDR2: SGHTA, FQGNSA. The CDR3 protein is CASSRRQVWETQYF. CDR3 sequence (DNA): TGTGCCAGCAGCAGAAGACAAGTGTGGGAGACCCAGTACTTC.

About this clone: This sample also contains other DNA sequences that code for the same CDR3. V gene TRBV6-5 combines with J gene TRBJ1-2; 7 positions match TRBD1. V shed 0 bases and J 1 base; nucleotides not matched to a gene: 2. The CDR3 spans 15 residues. Germline V gives CDR1 MNHEY, CDR2 SVGAGI. The CDR3 loop reads CASSYSRQGNYGYTF. The CDR3 DNA is TGTGCCAGCAGTTACTCGAGACAGGGTAACTATGGCTACACCTTC.

The chain couples TRBV5-6 to TRBJ2-2; 8 bases are a match to TRBD2. The CDR3 totals 15 residues. Germline assignment: CDR1 SGHDT and CDR2 YYEEEE. Trimming cost V 4 bases and J 6 bases; bases outside gene matches: 8. The CDR3: CASSLVRGGSGELFF. The CDR3 nucleotides are TGTGCCAGCAGCCTCGTCCGGGGGGGCTCCGGGGAGCTGTTTTTT. Drawing the rest from reference TRBV5-6 and TRBJ2-2, the complete variable domain is DAGVTQSPTHLIKTRGQQVTLRCSPKSGHDTVSWYQQALGQGPQFIFQYYEEEERQRGNFPDRFSGHQFPNYSSELNVNALLLGDSALYLCASSLVRGGSGELFFGEGSRLTVL.

The chain links TRBV4-3 to TRBJ2-1; D might be TRBD2 (5 bases). The CDR3 spans 14 residues. In germline, CDR1 is LGHNA, CDR2 YSLEER. The V end was cut by 0 bases, the J end by 8 bases, with 11 bases between. The CDR3: CASSQDHPSYEQFF. Here the CDR3 DNA reads TGCGCCAGCAGCCAAGATCATCCTAGCTATGAGCAGTTCTTC.

The rearrangement joins TRBV2 to TRBJ2-7; 8 nucleotides agree with TRBD1. Germline CDR1 reads SNHLY; CDR2 reads FYNNEI. The CDR3 sequence is 15 residues long. After removal of 6 bases from V and 2 bases from J, the junction contained 9 bases not matched to a gene. CDR3 nucleotides: TGTGCCAGCAGCGCCGACAGGGGTCTCACCTACGAGCAGTACTTC. It yields the protein CASSADRGLTYEQYF. Variable domain in full (rest from reference TRBV2 and TRBJ2-7): EPEVTQTPSHQVTQMGQEVILRCVPISNHLYFYWYRQILGQKVEFLVSFYNNEISEKSEIFDDQFSVERPDGSNFTLKIRSTKLEDSAMYFCASSADRGLTYEQYFGPGTRLTVT.

The chain carries TRBV6-1 and TRBJ2-1; maybe TRBD1 (6 bases). The germline V gene encodes CDR1 MNHNS and CDR2 SASEGT. Trimming removed 4 bases from V and 4 bases from J, with 11 bases in between. The CDR3 sequence is 14 residues long. The CDR3 DNA is TGTGCCAGCAGTGGGCAGGGGTGGTACAATGAGCAGTTCTTC. Its protein is CASSGQGWYNEQFF.

V usage is TRBV29-1 and J usage is TRBJ1-1; TRBD1 might be the D (6 bases). The CDR3 length is 13 residues. Looked up from germline, CDR1 is SQVTM and CDR2 is ANQGSEA. V gave up 6 bases and J gave up 0 bases, with 11 bases separating them. DNA of the CDR3: TGCAGCGTGACGACAGGACTGAACACTGAAGCTTTCTTT. Its protein is CSVTTGLNTEAFF.

J is TRBJ2-1 and V is TRBV6-1; 10 nucleotides align to TRBD2. After removal of 7 bases from V and 4 bases from J, the junction contained 7 bases not matched to a gene. Germline CDR1 is MNHNS and CDR2 is SASEGT. The CDR3 consists of 15 residues. The CDR3 DNA reads as TGTGCCAGCACGGAGACTAGCGGGCCATACAATGAGCAGTTCTTC. Translated, it gives CASTETSGPYNEQFF.

The chain couples TRBV19 to TRBJ2-1; 7 bases are a match to TRBD2. This CDR3 has 15 residues. V lost 7 bases, J lost 5 bases, and 11 bases stayed unmatched. Per germline, CDR1 LNHDA and CDR2 SQIVND (reference sequence). The CDR3 DNA reads TGTGCCAGTATGGGTATTTCGGCGGGAGACAATGAGCAGTTCTTC. Residues: CASMGISAGDNEQFF.

The J gene is TRBJ1-5, the V gene TRBV19; D is unclear. The V end lost 5 bases, the J end lost 4 bases, and 12 bases lay between the germline ends. Germline CDR1 reads LNHDA; CDR2 reads SQIVND (reference sequence). CDR3 length: 14 residues. The CDR3 DNA reads TGTGCCAGTAGTTTGGGCCACCGGAATCAGCCCCAGCATTTT. Translating it yields CASSLGHRNQPQHF.

This clone was detected only a few times. The chain employs TRBV7-3 and TRBJ2-1; D possibly corresponds to TRBD2 (6 bases). Trimming pared 3 bases from V and 5 bases from J, leaving 20 bases between. This CDR3 has 17 amino acids. Germline assignment: CDR1 SGHTA and CDR2 FQGTGA. The CDR3 spells CASSLGTAPFGDNEQFF. The CDR3 DNA follows: TGTGCCAGCAGCTTGGGGACTGCCCCCTTCGGGGACAATGAGCAGTTCTTC. Filled out from reference TRBV7-3 and TRBJ2-1, the complete variable domain reads GAGVSQTPSNKVTEKGKYVELRCDPISGHTALYWYRQSLGQGPEFLIYFQGTGAADDSGLPNDRFFAVRPEGSVSTLKIQRTERGDSAVYLCASSLGTAPFGDNEQFFGPGTRLTVL.

V gene TRBV14 combines with J gene TRBJ1-1, with unresolved D. Germline V lookup: CDR1 SGHDN, CDR2 FVKESK. This CDR3 is built from 14 residues. V lost 8 bases to trimming and J lost 5 bases, with 18 bases between them. CDR3 sequence: CASGRTNEGTEAFF. The CDR3 nucleotides are TGTGCCAGCGGACGGACGAACGAGGGAACTGAAGCTTTCTTT.

The chain links TRBV5-1 to TRBJ2-2; the D gene is possibly TRBD1 (6 bases). V was clipped by 4 bases and J by 6 bases, with 13 bases between them. From germline, CDR1 is SGHRS and CDR2 YFSETQ. CDR3 size: 14 residues. The CDR3 coding sequence is TGCGCCAGCAGCCGATTGGGGGCTCCCGGGGAGCTGTTTTTT. It specifies CASSRLGAPGELFF.

This clone was seen only once. This sequence joins TRBV11-2 and TRBJ2-6; a possible D gene is TRBD1 (6 bases). The ends were cut back, 5 bases at V and 4 bases at J, with 12 bases in the middle. The CDR3 is 15 residues long. Germline values: CDR1 SGHAT, CDR2 FQNNGV. CDR3 sequence reads: CASSVTGFGANVLTF. For the CDR3, the DNA is TGTGCCAGCAGCGTAACAGGGTTCGGGGCCAACGTCCTGACTTTC.

The chain employs TRBV7-3 and TRBJ2-1; TRBD2 matches at 8 bases. CDR3 length: 15 amino acids. Germline CDR1 and CDR2: SGHTA and FQGTGA. The V segment lost 4 bases and the J segment 9 bases; nucleotides outside the gene matches: 11. In DNA, the CDR3 is TGTGCCAGCAGCTACTTGACCGGGGGGGCCAGTGAGCAGTTCTTC. It yields the protein CASSYLTGGASEQFF.

The chain links TRBV14 to TRBJ1-1; D is undetermined. CDR3 length: 14 amino acids. Trimming removed 2 bases from V and 4 bases from J, with 11 bases in between. Looked up from germline, CDR1 is SGHDN and CDR2 is FVKESK. DNA of the CDR3: TGTGCCAGCAGCCAACGGGCGGGGATCACTGAAGCTTTCTTT. It specifies CASSQRAGITEAFF.

This chain links TRBV10-3 with TRBJ1-2; a weak D match, TRBD1 (5 bases). The length of the CDR3 is 14 residues. V was pared by 4 bases and J by 2 bases, with 11 bases between. Germline V gene lookup returns CDR1 ENHRY and CDR2 SYGVKD. CDR3 nucleotide sequence: TGTGCCATCAGTGCTGGACAAAAGAACTATGGCTACACCTTC. This codes for CAISAGQKNYGYTF.

This clone was seen more than once but under ten times. The chain carries TRBV11-1 and TRBJ2-3; 7 bases line up with TRBD2. The CDR3 has 16 residues. The V gene's germline CDR1 is SGHAT and CDR2 FQDESV (reference sequence). Trimming took 1 base from V and 1 from J; bases not matched to a gene: 5. The CDR3 spells CASSLGPSGGTDTQYF. The CDR3 DNA follows: TGTGCCAGCAGCTTAGGTCCTAGCGGTGGCACAGATACGCAGTATTTT. The entire variable domain, with the rest obtained from reference TRBV11-1 and TRBJ2-3, is as follows: EAEVAQSPRYKITEKSQAVAFWCDPISGHATLYWYRQILGQGPELLVQFQDESVVDDSQLPKDRFSAERLKGVDSTLKIQPAELGDSAMYLCASSLGPSGGTDTQYFGPGTRLTVL.

CDR3 nucleotide sequence: TGTGCCAGCAGTGGTAGCGGGAGGGCCATGAATGAGCAGTTCTTC. Amino acid sequence: CASSGSGRAMNEQFF. The chain employs TRBV5-6 and TRBJ2-1; 11 nucleotides align to TRBD2. This CDR3 is 15 amino acids long. The junction had 8 bases not matched to a gene; V was cut back by 5 bases and J by 7 bases. Germline CDR1 SGHDT, CDR2 YYEEEE.